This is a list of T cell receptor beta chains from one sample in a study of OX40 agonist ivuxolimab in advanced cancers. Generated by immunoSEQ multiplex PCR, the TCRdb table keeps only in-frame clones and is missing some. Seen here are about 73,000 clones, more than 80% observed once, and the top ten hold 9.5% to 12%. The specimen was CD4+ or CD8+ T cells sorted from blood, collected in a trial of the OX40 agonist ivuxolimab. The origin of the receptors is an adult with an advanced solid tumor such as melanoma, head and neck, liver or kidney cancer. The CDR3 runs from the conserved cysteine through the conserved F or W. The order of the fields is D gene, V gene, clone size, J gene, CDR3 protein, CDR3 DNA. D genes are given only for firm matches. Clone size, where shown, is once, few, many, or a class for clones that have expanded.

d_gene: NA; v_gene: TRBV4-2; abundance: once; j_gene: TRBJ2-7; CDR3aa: CASSQGLGGRAYEQYF; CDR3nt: TGTGCCAGCAGCCAAGGACTTGGGGGAAGGGCCTACGAGCAGTACTTC
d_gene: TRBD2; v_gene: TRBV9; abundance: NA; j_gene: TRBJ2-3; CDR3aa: CASSAPLAGVWTDTQYF; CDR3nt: TGTGCCAGCAGCGCCCCTCTAGCGGGAGTATGGACAGATACGCAGTATTTT
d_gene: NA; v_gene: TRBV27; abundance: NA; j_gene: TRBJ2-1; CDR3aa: CASSLGESSYNEQFF; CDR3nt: TGTGCCAGCAGTTTGGGGGAAAGCTCCTACAATGAGCAGTTCTTC
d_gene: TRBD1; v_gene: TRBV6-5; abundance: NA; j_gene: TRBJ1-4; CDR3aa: CASSSDREDEKLFF; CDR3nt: TGTGCCAGCAGTTCGGACAGGGAGGATGAAAAACTGTTTTTT
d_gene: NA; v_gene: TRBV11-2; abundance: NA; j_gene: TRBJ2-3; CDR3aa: CASSLFVEAGLNTQYF; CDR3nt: TGTGCCAGCAGCTTATTCGTGGAAGCGGGCCTCAATACGCAGTATTTT
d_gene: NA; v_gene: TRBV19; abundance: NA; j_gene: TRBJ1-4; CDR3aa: CASSIPGATNEKLFF; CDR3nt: TGTGCCAGTAGTATTCCAGGTGCAACTAATGAAAAACTGTTTTTT
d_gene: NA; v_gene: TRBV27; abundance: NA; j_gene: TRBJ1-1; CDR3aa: CASSSLQGMNTEAFF; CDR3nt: TGTGCCAGCAGTTCTCTTCAGGGCATGAACACTGAAGCTTTCTTT
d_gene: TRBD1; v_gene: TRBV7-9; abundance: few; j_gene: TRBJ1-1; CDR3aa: CASSLAGTATEAFF; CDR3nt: TGTGCCAGCAGCTTAGCTGGGACAGCCACTGAAGCTTTCTTT
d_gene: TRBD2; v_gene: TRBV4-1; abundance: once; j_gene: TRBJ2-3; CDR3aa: CASSQASGRTTDTQYF; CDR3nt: TGCGCCAGCAGCCAAGCTAGCGGGAGAACCACAGATACGCAGTATTTT
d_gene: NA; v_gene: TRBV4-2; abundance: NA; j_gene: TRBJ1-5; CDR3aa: CASSLLGGREGIGQPQHF; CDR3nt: TGTGCCAGCAGCCTCCTTGGGGGCAGGGAGGGTATTGGTCAGCCCCAGCATTTT
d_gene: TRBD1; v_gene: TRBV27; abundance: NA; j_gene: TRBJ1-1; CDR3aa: CASRSDRGNTEAFF; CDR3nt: TGTGCCAGCAGGTCGGACAGGGGGAACACTGAAGCTTTCTTT
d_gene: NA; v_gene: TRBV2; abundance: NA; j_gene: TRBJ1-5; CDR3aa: CASSDWVQPQHF; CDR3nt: TGTGCCAGCAGTGATTGGGTTCAGCCCCAGCATTTT
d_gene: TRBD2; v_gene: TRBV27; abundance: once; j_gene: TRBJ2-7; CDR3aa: CASSSPGLATYEQYF; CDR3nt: TGTGCCAGCAGTTCCCCGGGACTAGCAACCTACGAGCAGTACTTC
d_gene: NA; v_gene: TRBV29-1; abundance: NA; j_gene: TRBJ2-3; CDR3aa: CSVEVRGGRTDTQYF; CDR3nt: TGCAGCGTTGAAGTCCGTGGGGGACGCACAGATACGCAGTATTTT
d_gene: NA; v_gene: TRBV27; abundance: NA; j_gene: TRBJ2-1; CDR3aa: CASSLFVLGPEYNEQFF; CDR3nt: TGTGCCAGCAGTTTATTCGTATTGGGGCCGGAGTACAATGAGCAGTTCTTC
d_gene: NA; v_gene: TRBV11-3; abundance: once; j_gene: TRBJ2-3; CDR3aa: CASSFLNTDTQYF; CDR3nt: TGTGCCAGCAGCTTCTTAAACACAGATACGCAGTATTTT
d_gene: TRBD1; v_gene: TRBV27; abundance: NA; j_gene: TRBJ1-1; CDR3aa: CASSLWPGQREAFF; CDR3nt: TGTGCCAGCAGTTTATGGCCGGGACAGCGCGAAGCTTTCTTT
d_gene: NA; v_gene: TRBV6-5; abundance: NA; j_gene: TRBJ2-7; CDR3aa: CASSTDSTYEQYF; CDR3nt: TGTGCCAGCTCGACAGACTCTACCTACGAGCAGTACTTC
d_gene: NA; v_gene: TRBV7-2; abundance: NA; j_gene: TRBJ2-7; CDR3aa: CASSPITGLGYEQYF; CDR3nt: TGTGCCAGCAGCCCTATCACGGGGCTGGGCTACGAGCAGTACTTC
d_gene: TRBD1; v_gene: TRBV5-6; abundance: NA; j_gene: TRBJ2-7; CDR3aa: CASSPAGTGGSYEQYF; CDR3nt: TGTGCCAGCAGCCCAGCCGGGACAGGGGGTTCCTACGAGCAGTACTTC
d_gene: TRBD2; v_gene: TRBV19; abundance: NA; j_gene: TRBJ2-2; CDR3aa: CATSGRDTGELFF; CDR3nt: TGTGCCACCAGCGGGAGGGACACCGGGGAGCTGTTTTTT
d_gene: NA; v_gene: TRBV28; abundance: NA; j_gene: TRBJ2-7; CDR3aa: CASSLGLANGNYEQYF; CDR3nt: TGTGCCAGCAGCCTAGGGCTAGCAAATGGGAATTACGAGCAGTACTTC
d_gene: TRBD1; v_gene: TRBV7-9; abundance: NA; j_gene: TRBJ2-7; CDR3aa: CASSGQGAYEQYF; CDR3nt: TGTGCCAGCAGCGGACAGGGGGCCTACGAGCAGTACTTC
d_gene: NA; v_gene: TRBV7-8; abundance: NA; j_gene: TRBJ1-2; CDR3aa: CASSVALLDIRRGYTF; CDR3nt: TGTGCCAGCAGCGTAGCCCTTCTGGACATCAGGAGAGGCTACACCTTC
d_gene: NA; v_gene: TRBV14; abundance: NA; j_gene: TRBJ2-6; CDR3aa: CASSQPVGFGANVLTF; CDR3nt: TGTGCCAGCAGCCAACCCGTGGGCTTTGGGGCCAACGTCCTGACTTTC
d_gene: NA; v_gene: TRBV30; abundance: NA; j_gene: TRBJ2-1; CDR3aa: CAWSTGSNEQFF; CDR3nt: TGTGCCTGGAGTACGGGGAGCAATGAGCAGTTCTTC
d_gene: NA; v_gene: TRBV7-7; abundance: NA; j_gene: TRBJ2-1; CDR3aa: CASSLAAGDDEQFF; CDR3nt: TGTGCCAGCAGCTTAGCTGCCGGCGACGATGAGCAGTTCTTC
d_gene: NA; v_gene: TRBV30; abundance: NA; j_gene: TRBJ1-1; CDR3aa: CAWSPPGPMNTEAFF; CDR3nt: TGTGCCTGGAGTCCCCCGGGCCCTATGAACACTGAAGCTTTCTTT
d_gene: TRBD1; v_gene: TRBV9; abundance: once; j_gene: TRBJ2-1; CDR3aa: CASSPEGGRVVF; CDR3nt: TGTGCCAGCAGCCCAGAAGGGGGCAGGGTAGTCTTC
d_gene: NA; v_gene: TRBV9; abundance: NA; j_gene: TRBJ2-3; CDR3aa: CASSRFTDTQYF; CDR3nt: TGTGCCAGCAGTCGGTTCACAGATACGCAGTATTTT
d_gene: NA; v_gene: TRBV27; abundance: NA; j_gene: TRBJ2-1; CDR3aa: CASSLQVRYNEQFF; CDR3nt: TGTGCCAGCAGCTTGCAGGTTCGGTACAATGAGCAGTTCTTC
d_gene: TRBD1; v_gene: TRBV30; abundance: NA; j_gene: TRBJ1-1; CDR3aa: CAWSSGGSEAFF; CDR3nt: TGTGCCTGGAGCTCAGGGGGCTCTGAAGCTTTCTTT
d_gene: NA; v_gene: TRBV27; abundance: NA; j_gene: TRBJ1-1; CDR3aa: CASSFGGPGTEAFF; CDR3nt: TGTGCCAGCAGTTTCGGGGGGCCGGGCACTGAAGCTTTCTTT